This TCR beta chain was recorded in a study of neurological immune-mediated disorders. Overall study results and limits: Subjects shared no identical expanded-clone CDR3 amino acid sequences, suggesting private TCR-beta repertoires in all groups.

This clonotype has at least ten counts. Its antigen is as yet unknown. V gave up 1 base and J gave up 7 bases; unmatched junction bases: 12. The CDR3 extends over 16 amino acids. Germline values: CDR1 DFQATT, CDR2 SNEGSKA (reference sequence). Every sequencing run produced over 200 million TCR-beta sequences that came from 15-18 subjects. TCRdb recomputed calls from the 5' RACE reads with MiXCR, one row per CDR3 protein. The sample lists tens of thousands of distinct CDR3 sequences; over 20% were seen once. Sequenced input: PBMCs. The chain has TRBV20-1 and TRBJ2-1; 8 nucleotides match TRBD1. The receptor was isolated from a woman aged 65 to 85 in good health. CDR3 in DNA: TGCAGTGCTAGAGGGGTCTTCAGGGGGCGAGGTAATGAGCAGTTCTTC. Translating it yields CSARGVFRGRGNEQFF.